This T cell receptor (beta chain) was recovered during a study of T cell repertoires in cytomegalovirus infection. Whole-study context: Indications came from public TCR beta signatures; they pointed to CMV infection and to a matching HLA type. Study conclusions and caveats: Cumulative public TCR beta family frequency identified carriers of CMV plus the relevant HLA.

Trimming took off 5 bases at V and 8 bases at J, with 16 bases between the two ends. Germline V gene data show CDR1 as MNHEY and CDR2 as SMNVEV (reference sequence). CDR3 size: 15 residues. A word on this clonotype: Its antigen is as yet unknown.

TCRdb passed the reads through MiXCR, listing each CDR3 protein once. Among around 900,000 distinct CDR3 sequences, roughly 30% were seen once, and the ten largest hold 10% to 15%. Sequenced material: cultured CD8+ T cells from PBMCs, taken from culture after CMV antigen stimulation. The source is a human donor in good health (CMV status not recorded). Some clones in this sample may be carry-over from other donors' samples. The V gene is TRBV27, the J gene TRBJ1-6, with a tentative D call TRBD1 (5 bases). CDR3 sequence reads: CASSPMPGTDSPLHF. The CDR3 DNA follows: TGTGCCAGCAGTCCTATGCCAGGGACTGATTCACCCCTCCACTTT.